The entry that follows covers one T cell receptor beta chain sequence. Libraries were prepared by immunoSEQ multiplex PCR; TCRdb keeps only in-frame clonotypes and omits some of them. The table records a few hundred thousand clones, roughly 90% of them present only once. Germline CDR1 is SNHLY and CDR2 is FYNNEI. This CDR3 is built from 14 residues. V was shortened by 6 bases and J by 3 bases, with 14 bases between the two germline ends. The entry originates in a study of blood T cell repertoires in COVID-19. About the research overall: T cells, B-cell-depleted T cells, or PBMCs provided the cDNA or gDNA that served as material.

Seattle enrolled patients during active infection and tracked them longitudinally. This TCR was sampled from a woman in her twenties or thirties with COVID-19, enrolled during active disease. Material for sequencing was peripheral blood. This chain uses TRBV2 with TRBJ2-5; D is unresolved. The CDR3 reads CASRRLIVEETQYF. The CDR3 DNA sequence: TGTGCCAGCAGGAGACTCATTGTCGAAGAGACCCAGTACTTC.